A single sample gave rise to the 30 T cell receptor beta chains below, sequenced in a study of blood T cell repertoires in COVID-19. Using immunoSEQ multiplex PCR, the repertoire was profiled, and TCRdb retains in-frame clones only, with some absent. The sample contains 210,000 or so clones, 70% to 90% of which appear only once. The sequencing input was peripheral blood. All receptors come from a woman aged 18-29 years who had recovered from COVID-19.

In nucleotides, the CDR3 is TGTGCCAGTGGGAGATCGTATGGCTACACCTTC. Translating gives CASGRSYGYTF. The rearrangement links TRBV6-5 to TRBJ1-2; D ambiguous. The germline V gene encodes CDR1 MNHEY and CDR2 SVGAGI. Trimming removed 9 bases from V and 5 bases from J, with 10 bases in between. CDR3 length: 11 residues.

The chain uses TRBV21-1 and TRBJ1-1; the D call of TRBD1 is as the table states it, not checked on the DNA. TRBV21-1 is a documented pseudogene. The CDR3 covers 19 residues. The CDR3 DNA reads TGTGCCAGCAGCCCCGGACAGGGGTTGCAACCGGCCCAGAACACTGAAGCTTTCTTT. Translation: CASSPGQGLQPAQNTEAFF.

The chain uses TRBV7-8 and TRBJ2-1; 12 positions match TRBD2. With V trimmed by 1 base and J by 6 bases, 16 bases remained unmatched. The length of the CDR3 is 20 residues. Germline CDR1 reads SGHVS; CDR2 reads FQNEAQ. As DNA, the CDR3 is TGTGCCAGCAGCTTAGTCTTTCGGTCGACTAGCGGGAGTATCTCCAATGAGCAGTTCTTC. This sequence encodes CASSLVFRSTSGSISNEQFF.

The chain couples TRBV7-9 to TRBJ1-2, with TRBD1 matching 10 bases. The junction had 6 bases not matched to a gene; V was cut back by 5 bases and J by 6 bases. CDR3 length equals 14 residues. CDR1 and CDR2 (germline): SEHNR, FQNEAQ (reference sequence). The CDR3 reads CASSAQGTGDGYTF. The CDR3 bases are TGTGCCAGCAGCGCGCAAGGGACAGGGGATGGCTACACCTTC. Drawing the rest from reference TRBV7-9 and TRBJ1-2, the complete variable domain is DTGVSQNPRHKITKRGQNVTFRCDPISEHNRLYWYRQTLGQGPEFLTYFQNEAQLEKSRLLSDRFSAERPKGSFSTLEIQRTEQGDSAMYLCASSAQGTGDGYTFGSGTRLTVV.

The CDR3 DNA sequence: TGTGCCAGCAGCCAAAGGCCGTTAAGGGGCTCCATCTCGTATGGAAACACCATATATTTT. Its protein product is CASSQRPLRGSISYGNTIYF. V is TRBV3-1 (or the pseudogene TRBV3-2) and J is TRBJ1-3, with TRBD1 as a possible D gene (5 bases). The germline V gene has CDR1 LGHDT and CDR2 YNNKEL (reference sequence). The V and J ends lost 2 bases and 3 bases respectively, with 26 bases between them. The CDR3 has 20 residues.

The chain has TRBV7-3 and TRBJ2-3, with 10 bases fitting TRBD1. The V gene end was trimmed by 5 bases and the J gene end by 3 bases; junction bases not matched to a gene: 11. The CDR3 contains 17 residues. Germline CDR1 and CDR2: SGHTA and FQGTGA. The CDR3 coding sequence is TGTGCCAGCAGCACGGGACAGGGGATGTTCAGGACAGATACGCAGTATTTT. It encodes CASSTGQGMFRTDTQYF.

The chain carries TRBV5-1 and TRBJ2-1; 7 bases are a match to TRBD2. The CDR3 length is 14 residues. Germline V gives CDR1 SGHRS, CDR2 YFSETQ. J was trimmed by 8 bases and V by 4 bases; bases with no gene match: 9. The CDR3 nucleotides read TGCGCCAGCAGCCGGGGAGCGGGAATCGATGAGCAGTTCTTC. As protein: CASSRGAGIDEQFF.

J is TRBJ2-7 and V is TRBV27; D call uncertain. Germline V gives CDR1 MNHEY, CDR2 SMNVEV (reference sequence). This CDR3 contains 16 residues. Deletions cut 2 bases from V and 2 bases from J, with 16 bases between. CDR3 region: CASSLGPPGSAYEQYF. Written as DNA, the CDR3 is TGTGCCAGCAGTTTAGGGCCCCCAGGCTCGGCCTACGAGCAGTACTTC.

This clone occurred a few times. The chain is built from TRBV19 and TRBJ1-1, with 8 positions matching TRBD1. J was trimmed by 7 bases and V by 6 bases; bases with no gene match: 7. The CDR3 spans 13 residues. Per germline, CDR1 LNHDA and CDR2 SQIVND (reference sequence). As DNA, the CDR3 is TGTGCCAGTAGCCCTGGACAGGGCATTGAAGCTTTCTTT. Its translation: CASSPGQGIEAFF.

This chain links TRBV7-2 with TRBJ2-7, with 10 bases aligning to TRBD2. The ends lost 1 base at V and 3 bases at J; junction bases unmatched: 9. The CDR3 is 17 amino acids. Germline-derived CDR1 and CDR2 are SGHTA and FQGNSA. CDR3 in DNA: TGTGCCAGCAGCTTAGGTTCCCGTGCTAGCGGGAGCTACGAGCAGTACTTC. It encodes CASSLGSRASGSYEQYF. Full variable domain (missing parts from reference TRBV7-2 and TRBJ2-7): GAGVSQSPSNKVTEKGKDVELRCDPISGHTALYWYRQSLGQGLEFLIYFQGNSAPDKSGLPSDRFSAERTGGSVSTLTIQRTQQEDSAVYLCASSLGSRASGSYEQYFGPGTRLTVT.

This chain uses TRBV30 with TRBJ1-2; unclear D gene. The CDR3 is made up of 8 amino acids. The V gene's germline CDR1 is GTSNPN and CDR2 SVGIG (reference sequence). Deletions cut 7 bases from V and 6 bases from J, with 3 bases between. This CDR3 is CAFDGYTF. CDR3 DNA: TGTGCCTTCGATGGCTACACCTTC.

This sequence joins TRBV19 and TRBJ1-2; D gene unclear. V shed 2 bases and J shed 0 bases, with 25 bases lying between them. CDR1 LNHDA and CDR2 SQIVND come from the germline V gene (reference sequence). The CDR3 consists of 20 residues. CDR3 in DNA: TGTGCCAGTAGTATACGCGGGCCGATAGGGCACAGCTCCCCTAACTATGGCTACACCTTC. Amino acids: CASSIRGPIGHSSPNYGYTF. Full variable domain (missing parts from reference TRBV19 and TRBJ1-2): DGGITQSPKYLFRKEGQNVTLSCEQNLNHDAMYWYRQDPGQGLRLIYYSQIVNDFQKGDIAEGYSVSREKKESFPLTVTSAQKNPTAFYLCASSIRGPIGHSSPNYGYTFGSGTRLTVV.

This clone was counted a single time. The gene calls are TRBV6-5 and TRBJ2-1, with TRBD2 identical over 9 bases. Germline V CDR1 and CDR2: MNHEY, SVGAGI. This CDR3 contains 14 residues. With V trimmed by 7 bases and J by 5 bases, 6 bases remained unmatched. The CDR3 region has the DNA TGTGCCAGCATGGTTTCTAGCGGGAACAATGAGCAGTTCTTC. Its protein product is CASMVSSGNNEQFF.

This clone was observed once. The V and J genes are TRBV5-1 and TRBJ2-3, with D possibly matching TRBD2 (6 bases). The CDR3 spans 15 residues. V lost 4 bases and J lost 2, with 14 bases in between. CDR1 and CDR2 from the germline V gene are SGHRS and YFSETQ. The CDR3 is CASSPGVADTDTQYF. CDR3 coding DNA: TGCGCCAGCAGCCCGGGGGTGGCGGACACAGATACGCAGTATTTT.

The sample holds one count of this clone. The chain employs TRBV19 and TRBJ2-3, with 12 bases lining up with TRBD2. V lost 0 bases, J lost 4 bases, and 5 bases stayed unmatched. Germline values: CDR1 LNHDA, CDR2 SQIVND (reference sequence). The CDR3 has 17 residues. The CDR3 spells CASSIERASGRADTQYF. The CDR3 DNA follows: TGTGCCAGTAGTATAGAAAGGGCTAGCGGGAGGGCAGATACGCAGTATTTT.

The genes are TRBV6-1 and TRBJ2-7; tentative D call: TRBD2 (5 bases). Germline V gives CDR1 MNHNS, CDR2 SASEGT. V lost 2 bases, J lost 3 bases, and 8 bases lay in between. The CDR3 consists of 13 residues. In DNA, the CDR3 is TGTGCCAGCAGTGAACGAGGGAGCTACGAGCAGTACTTC. It encodes CASSERGSYEQYF.

This rearrangement joins TRBV4-3 to TRBJ2-3, with 7 bases aligning to TRBD2. The CDR3 totals 16 residues. Trimming took 1 base from V and 1 from J; bases not matched to a gene: 5. Germline-derived CDR1 and CDR2 are LGHNA and YSLEER. In DNA form, the CDR3 reads TGCGCCAGCAGCCAAGCGAGGCTAGCGGGCACAGATACGCAGTATTTT. Its protein product is CASSQARLAGTDTQYF.

This sequence joins TRBV6-1 and TRBJ1-2; TRBD1 aligns across 7 bases. The J segment lost 5 bases and the V segment lost 4 bases, leaving 16 bases of the junction unmatched. Germline V gene lookup returns CDR1 MNHNS and CDR2 SASEGT. This CDR3 comprises 17 residues. As DNA, the CDR3 is TGTGCCAGCAGTGCCGGGACCGGGACAGCCTTAGGGTATGGCTACACCTTC. Protein: CASSAGTGTALGYGYTF.

J is TRBJ2-2 and V is TRBV30, with D maybe TRBD1 (7 bases). With 4 bases removed from V and 0 bases from J, the gap between germline ends came to 15 bases. Germline lookup yields CDR1 GTSNPN and CDR2 SVGIG (reference sequence). The CDR3 sequence is 16 residues long. The chain's CDR3 is CAWINSRGANTGELFF. CDR3 nucleotides: TGTGCCTGGATTAATAGCAGGGGGGCGAACACCGGGGAGCTGTTTTTT.

The rearrangement uses TRBV3-1 (or the pseudogene TRBV3-2) and TRBJ1-2; 7 bases align to TRBD1. V shed 4 bases and J 8 bases; nucleotides not matched to a gene: 7. The CDR3 is made up of 13 amino acids. The germline V gene has CDR1 LGHDT and CDR2 YNNKEL (reference sequence). The CDR3 nucleotides read TGTGCCAGCAGCCGACAGGGTATCCGCGGCTACACCTTC. Residues: CASSRQGIRGYTF.

The CDR3 spells CASSYGPYRGDGYTF. Here the CDR3 DNA reads TGTGCCAGCAGTTACGGTCCGTACAGGGGGGACGGCTACACCTTC. The V call is TRBV6-5, the J call TRBJ1-2, with 8 positions matching TRBD1. The CDR3 spans 15 residues. Losses at the gene ends were 2 bases for V and 8 bases for J; bases not matched to a gene: 10. CDR1 MNHEY and CDR2 SVGAGI come from the germline V gene.

V and J are TRBV3-1 (or the pseudogene TRBV3-2) and TRBJ2-1; D is uncertain. V was clipped by 0 bases and J by 10 bases, with 4 bases between them. CDR3 length equals 11 residues. Germline V gene lookup returns CDR1 LGHDT and CDR2 YNNKEL (reference sequence). This chain's CDR3 is CASSQEAEQFF. The CDR3 DNA follows: TGTGCCAGCAGCCAAGAGGCCGAGCAGTTCTTC.

A few counts support this clone. The chain has TRBV7-3 and TRBJ2-7; 15 nucleotides agree with TRBD2. CDR1 SGHTA and CDR2 FQGTGA come from the germline V gene. The CDR3 has 17 residues. The J segment lost 6 bases and the V segment lost 0 bases, leaving 6 bases of the junction unmatched. For the CDR3, the DNA is TGTGCCAGCAGCTTAACAGGTGGACTAGCGGGAGGGCCCGAGCAGTACTTC. The encoded protein is CASSLTGGLAGGPEQYF.

This chain uses TRBV12-3 or TRBV12-4 with TRBJ2-7; 10 bases line up with TRBD2. V was clipped by 6 bases and J by 3 bases; unmatched bases: 2. The CDR3 totals 13 residues. DNA of the CDR3: TGTGCCAGCAGCCGGACTAGCGGCTACGAGCAGTACTTC. It encodes CASSRTSGYEQYF.

V is TRBV24-1 and J is TRBJ2-1, with a tentative D call TRBD1 (6 bases). Trimming pared 3 bases from V and 0 bases from J, leaving 17 bases between. The CDR3 has 18 amino acids. Germline lookup yields CDR1 KGHDR and CDR2 SFDVKD. The CDR3 is CATSDASSQGTSYNEQFF. In DNA, the CDR3 is TGTGCCACCAGTGATGCAAGCTCACAGGGAACCTCCTACAATGAGCAGTTCTTC.

The genes are TRBV29-1 and TRBJ2-7; 9 bases match TRBD1. With V trimmed by 6 bases and J by 6 bases, 6 bases remained unmatched. Germline V gene sequence: CDR1 SQVTM, CDR2 ANQGSEA. The CDR3 is made up of 12 amino acids. In DNA, the CDR3 is TGCAGCGTAGAACAGGGGGCAGGCGAGCAGTACTTC. Amino acid sequence: CSVEQGAGEQYF.

This rearrangement joins TRBV9 to TRBJ1-1, with D possibly being TRBD1 (5 bases). There are 12 residues in the CDR3. Trimming cost V 3 bases and J 10 bases, with 13 bases left between them. CDR1 is SGDLS, CDR2 YYNGEE, per germline. The chain's CDR3 is CASSGRDVGAFF. Here the CDR3 DNA reads TGTGCCAGCAGCGGGCGGGACGTAGGAGCTTTCTTT.

The V call is TRBV7-9, the J call TRBJ2-2; no firm D call. The V gene's germline CDR1 is SEHNR and CDR2 FQNEAQ (reference sequence). CDR3 length: 14 residues. The germline V and J ends were trimmed by 3 bases and 7 bases, with 12 bases remaining between them. CDR3 residues: CASSLTGMDGELFF. The DNA for the CDR3 is TGTGCCAGCAGCTTGACTGGCATGGACGGGGAGCTGTTTTTT.

J is TRBJ1-1 and V is TRBV6-5; weak D call: TRBD1 (5 bases). This CDR3 comprises 14 residues. Germline CDR1 reads MNHEY; CDR2 reads SVGAGI. V was shortened by 5 bases and J by 3 bases, with 13 bases between the two germline ends. The DNA for the CDR3 is TGTGCCAGCAGTCCGGGGGTAGCGGACACTGAAGCTTTCTTT. Amino acid sequence: CASSPGVADTEAFF.

The chain uses TRBV9 and TRBJ2-1, with 9 bases that match TRBD2. CDR3 size: 15 residues. V shed 1 base, J shed 3 bases, and the junction held 2 bases outside the gene matches. The germline CDR1 and CDR2 sequences are SGDLS and YYNGEE. CDR3 nucleotides: TGTGCCAGCAGCGTAAGACTAGCGGTCTACAATGAGCAGTTCTTC. It codes for CASSVRLAVYNEQFF.